Sequencing of this TCR beta chain was carried out in a study of T cells in Graves' hyperthyroidism and ophthalmopathy (dated by TCRdb to between 2018 and 2021). Broadly, across the study: Peripheral blood samples were taken at initial diagnosis, before any treatment was given. A discovery cohort of about a hundred patients, 43 with Graves' ophthalmopathy and under 60 with stable Graves' hyperthyroidism, was used to find distinguishing TCR V-J signatures. Prospective prediction of ophthalmopathy was tested in an independent validation cohort consisting of 18 to 20 hyperthyroidism patients and some 15 patients who later progressed to ophthalmopathy. For training and testing, the approximately 97 patients in the discovery cohort were randomly divided in a 7:3 ratio. Once sampling was done, hyperthyroidism patients were given methimazole at a starting dose of 30 mg daily, whereas ophthalmopathy patients were given high-dose intravenous methylprednisolone. In addition, the study compared T-cell repertoires in thyroid tissue and in blood from roughly 6 Graves' hyperthyroidism patients. The paper describes TCR Vbeta CDR3 sequencing of 135 peripheral blood samples, made up of roughly 40 ophthalmopathy patients, roughly 72 hyperthyroidism patients and around 17 progressor patients. General study outcomes and caveats: Blood samples also contained most of the expanded thyroid clonotypes (frequency above 0.001), which suggests that blood repertoires may reflect thyroid immune responses. A model built on a 13 V-J signature distinguished ophthalmopathy from stable hyperthyroidism, reaching roughly 88% sensitivity and around 81% specificity in cross-validation and 80%/75% in testing. During validation, the model predicted progression to ophthalmopathy a median of about 6.3 months ahead of onset, with more than 60% sensitivity and around 72% specificity. No statistical method was used to fix the sample size in advance, and group allocation was not hidden from the investigators.

This clonotype was seen repeatedly, ten times or more. No antigen is known for it. Base qualities are not recorded, but no much larger clone differs from it by a single base. Ophthalmopathy patients had moderately to severely active disease, with a Clinical Activity Score of 3 or more, a NOSPECS grade of 4 or more, and a disease duration of less than 3 months. Any patient with an uncontrolled infection, another autoimmune disease, pregnancy or lactation was excluded. Diagnoses relied on clinical symptoms, serum thyroxine and TRAb, thyroid ultrasound and orbital computed tomography. PBMCs were separated from approximately 9.9 ml of fresh peripheral blood using Ficoll-Paque density gradient centrifugation. Total RNA was extracted with Trizol reagent, and quality was checked on an Agilent 2100 Bioanalyzer. V lost 4 bases and J lost 5 bases, and the count of bases not matched to a germline gene is 6. CDR1 and CDR2 are read off the germline V gene (reference sequence) as LGHDT and YNNKEL. Including cysteine and phenylalanine, the CDR3 has 15 amino acids. Only the CDR3 part of the read is kept: 45 bases, read in frame from the first base.

The TCR beta CDR3 regions were amplified from RNA transcripts. The first round of RT-PCR for the TCR CDR3 was performed with the HTBI primer set and the Qiagen OneStep RT-PCR kit. A second multiplex PCR round built the libraries, followed by size selection and purification. Paired-end sequencing of the libraries was performed with 100 bp reads on an Illumina HiSeq2000. The original methods were these. SOAPnuke was used to process the raw data, throwing out any read that contained adapters or uncalled bases, had a mean Phred below 15, or lacked an exact constant-primer or identifier match. COPE v1.2.5 was used to merge high-quality paired reads, and clonotypes were defined as unique nucleotide sequences. MiTCR v1.1 was used to align the clonotypes against IMGT TRBV, TRBD and TRBJ reference segments. The analysis was restricted to V-J combinations with a frequency above 0.0001, which together covered 98% to 99.2% of the repertoires. A TCS score was defined as the ratio of F50 (clonal expansion) to E x V (chaos), with BLOSUM62-based TCRdist applied between CDR3 peptides within each V-J. Welch's t-statistics and random forest reduced around 520 V-J features to 10 to 15, which were used in a naive Bayes classifier (R e1071). Using fastp at Q25 and MiXCR, TCRdb reprocessed the public reads and kept productive beta chains. Rows are unified per CDR3 protein, each entry keeping the most common DNA and genes. In this record, the V and J calls reflect TCRdb's handling and not the investigators' own analysis. A total of under 350,000 distinct CDR3 sequences appear in this sample, 15% to 20% of them only once. Approximately 57% of the sample belongs to the ten largest clones.

The source of this sequence is a woman in her sixties or seventies with Graves' ophthalmopathy. The chain links TRBV3-1 with TRBJ2-3; the junction holds 10 bases that match TRBD2. Input material: blood. The bases are TGTGCCAGCAGCCCGAGTAGGACTAGCGGAGATACGCAGTATTTT. The translation is CASSPSRTSGDTQYF.